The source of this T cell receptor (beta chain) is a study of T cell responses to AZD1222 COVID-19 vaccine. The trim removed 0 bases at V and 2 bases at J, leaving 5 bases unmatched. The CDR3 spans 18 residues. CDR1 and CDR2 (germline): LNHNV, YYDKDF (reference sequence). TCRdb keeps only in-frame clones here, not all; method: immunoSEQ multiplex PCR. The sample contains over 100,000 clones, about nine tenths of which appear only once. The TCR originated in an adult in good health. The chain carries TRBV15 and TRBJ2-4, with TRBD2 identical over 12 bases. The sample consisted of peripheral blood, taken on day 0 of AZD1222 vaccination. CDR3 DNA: TGTGCCACCAGCAGAGAACCCCTAGCGGGGGGGTCCAAAAACATTCAGTACTTC. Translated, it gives CATSREPLAGGSKNIQYF.